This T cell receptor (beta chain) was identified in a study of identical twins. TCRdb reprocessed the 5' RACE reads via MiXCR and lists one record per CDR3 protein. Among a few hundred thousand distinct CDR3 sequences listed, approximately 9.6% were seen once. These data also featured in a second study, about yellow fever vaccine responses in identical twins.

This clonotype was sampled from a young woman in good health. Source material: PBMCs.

The chain's CDR3 is CASSNRAYNEQFF. For the CDR3, the DNA is TGCGCCAGCAGCAATCGAGCCTACAATGAGCAGTTCTTC. The J gene is TRBJ2-1, the V gene TRBV4-1, with unresolved D. V shed 5 bases and J shed 2 bases, with 7 bases lying between them. The CDR3 consists of 13 residues. Germline V gene sequence: CDR1 MGHRA, CDR2 YSYEKL.